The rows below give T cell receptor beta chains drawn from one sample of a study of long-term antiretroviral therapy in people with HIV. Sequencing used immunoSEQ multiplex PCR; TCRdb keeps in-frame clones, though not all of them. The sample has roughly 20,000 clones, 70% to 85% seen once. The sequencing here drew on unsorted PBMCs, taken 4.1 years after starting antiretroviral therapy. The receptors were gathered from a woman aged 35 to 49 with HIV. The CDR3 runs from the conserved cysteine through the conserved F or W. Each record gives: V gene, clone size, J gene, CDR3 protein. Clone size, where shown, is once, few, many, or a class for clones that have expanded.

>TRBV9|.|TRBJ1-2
CASSVGETYGYTF
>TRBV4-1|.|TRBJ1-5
CASSLLRADNQPQHF
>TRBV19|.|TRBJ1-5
CASSMSGIVSQPQHF
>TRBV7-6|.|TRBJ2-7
CASSSGQGRDEQYF
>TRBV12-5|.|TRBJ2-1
CASGPSDYNEQFF
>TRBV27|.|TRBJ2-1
CASSPGTGVGDEQFF
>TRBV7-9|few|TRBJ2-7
CASSLWPDPGDVYEQYF
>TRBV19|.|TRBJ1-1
CASSIDRAFNTEAFF
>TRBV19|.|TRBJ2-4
CASSIFVGAKNIQYF
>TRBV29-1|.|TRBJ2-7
CSVVTGGYEQYF
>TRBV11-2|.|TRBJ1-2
CASSLVGSSYGYTF
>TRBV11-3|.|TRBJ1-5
CASSFALGPQHF
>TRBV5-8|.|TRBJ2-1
CASSPWGSYNEQFF
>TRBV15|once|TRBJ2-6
CATSAPRGALGANVLTF
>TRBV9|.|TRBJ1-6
CASSVDGNYNSPLHF
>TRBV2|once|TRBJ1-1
CASSSDGAHTEAFF
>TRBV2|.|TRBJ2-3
CASSEAGLWTSGSTDTQYF
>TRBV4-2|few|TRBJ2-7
CASSLEEGPYEQYF
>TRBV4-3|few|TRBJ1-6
CASSQDESSPLHF
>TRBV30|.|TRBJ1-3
CAWSSNSGNTIYF
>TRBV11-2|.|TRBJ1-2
CARSEGAGNYGYTF
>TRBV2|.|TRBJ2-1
CASSSEEVRLAGDEQFF
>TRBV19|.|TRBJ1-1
CASSPGVASGTEAFF
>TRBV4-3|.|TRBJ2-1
CASSQDLGLGYNEQFF
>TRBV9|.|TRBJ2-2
CASSVGLPGQRNTGELFF
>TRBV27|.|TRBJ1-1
CASSPSGGANTEAFF
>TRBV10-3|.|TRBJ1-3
CAISHPAGQDTIYF
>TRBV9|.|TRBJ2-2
CASSVGGAWTGELFF
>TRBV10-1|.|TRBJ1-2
CASSRDRATLSGYTF
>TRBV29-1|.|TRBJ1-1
CSVQGEGRTEAFF
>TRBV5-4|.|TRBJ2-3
CASGGGGPGDTQYF
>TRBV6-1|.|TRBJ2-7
CASSEGPMSYEQYF
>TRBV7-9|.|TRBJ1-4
CASSPGWGQGMVNKLFF
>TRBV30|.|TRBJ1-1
CAWTPAHTEAFF
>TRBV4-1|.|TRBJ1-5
CASSQGWVQNQPQHF
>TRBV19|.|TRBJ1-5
CASSTLVSQPQHF
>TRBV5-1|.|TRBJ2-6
CASSLDVISTRSGANVLTF
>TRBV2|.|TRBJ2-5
CASSGTGFQETQYF
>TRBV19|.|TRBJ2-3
CASSIIGGGTQYF
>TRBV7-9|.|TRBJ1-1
CASSPGTPWKDTEAFF
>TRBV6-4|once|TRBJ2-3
CASSANGDVDTQYF
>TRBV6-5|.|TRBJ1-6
CASRRKGAGNSPLHF
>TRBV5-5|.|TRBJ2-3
CASSFAPPGLAGIGDTQYF
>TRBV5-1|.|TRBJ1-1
CASSFKGDTEAFF
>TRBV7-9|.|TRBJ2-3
CASSLTSGADTQYF
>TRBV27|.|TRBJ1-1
CASRRDGYTEAFF
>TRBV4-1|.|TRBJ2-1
CASSPASENNEQFF
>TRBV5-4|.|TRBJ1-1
CASSLRGDTEAFF
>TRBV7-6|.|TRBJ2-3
CASSLEGAITDTQYF
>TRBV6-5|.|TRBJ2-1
CASSYRDRVYNEQFF
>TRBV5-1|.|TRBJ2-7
CASSLYPGRSYEQYF
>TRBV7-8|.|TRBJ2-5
CASSLVYRPQETQYF
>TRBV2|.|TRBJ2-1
CASNAGTRRGEQFF
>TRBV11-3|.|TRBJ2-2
CASSSAIEGTGELFF
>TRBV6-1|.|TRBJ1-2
CASSALSPGGGNYGYTF
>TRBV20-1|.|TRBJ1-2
CSLGGVYGYTF
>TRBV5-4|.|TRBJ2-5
CASSLTGTGGETQYF
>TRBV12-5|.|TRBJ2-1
CASGTSVGEQFF